Presented here are 20 T cell receptor beta chains from one specimen sequenced in a study of T cells in Graves' hyperthyroidism and ophthalmopathy. TCR beta CDR3 regions were amplified from RNA. The TCR CDR3 was amplified in a first-round RT-PCR using the HTBI primer set. A single record per CDR3 protein comes from TCRdb applying MiXCR to the multiplex PCR reads. The sample lists 330,000 or so distinct CDR3 sequences; roughly 18% were seen once. The source material was blood. Every receptor here comes from a man aged 50-59 years with Graves' ophthalmopathy.

This clonotype has ten or more counts. The rearrangement joins TRBV20-1 to TRBJ2-7; D could derive from TRBD1 or TRBD2 (5 bases each). Trimming cost V 1 base and J 3 bases, with 10 bases left between them. This CDR3 spans 13 amino acids. Germline V gives CDR1 DFQATT, CDR2 SNEGSKA (reference sequence). Here the CDR3 reads CSARGGFHYEQYF. The CDR3 DNA reads as TGCAGTGCTAGAGGGGGGTTCCACTACGAGCAGTACTTC.

V gene TRBV11-3 combines with J gene TRBJ2-1, with D hard to call. Between the trimmed V and J ends, which lost 0 bases and 0 bases, there was a span of 9 bases. The germline V gene has CDR1 SGHNT and CDR2 YENEEA. The CDR3 is 16 residues long. In nucleotides, the CDR3 is TGTGCCAGCAGCTTAGATACGGCAAGCTCCTACAATGAGCAGTTCTTC. Encoded protein: CASSLDTASSYNEQFF. The full variable domain, completed using reference TRBV11-3 and TRBJ2-1, is EAGVVQSPRYKIIEKKQPVAFWCNPISGHNTLYWYLQNLGQGPELLIRYENEEAVDDSQLPKDRFSAERLKGVDSTLKIQPAELGDSAVYLCASSLDTASSYNEQFFGPGTRLTVL.

The chain is built from TRBV15 and TRBJ2-5; no firm D call. V lost 0 bases to trimming and J lost 5 bases, with 13 bases between them. This CDR3 contains 15 residues. CDR1 and CDR2 from the germline V gene are LNHNV and YYDKDF (reference sequence). Written as DNA, the CDR3 is TGTGCCACCAGCAGAGACCCCACGCGTCGGGAGACCCAGTACTTC. It encodes CATSRDPTRRETQYF.

The chain employs TRBV11-2 and TRBJ2-1; 7 bases are shared with TRBD2. J gave up 2 bases and V 0 bases, and 4 bases lay outside the gene matches. The germline CDR1 and CDR2 sequences are SGHAT and FQNNGV. There are 16 residues in the CDR3. CDR3 protein: CASSLDPAGAYNEQFF. The CDR3 DNA is TGTGCCAGCAGCTTAGATCCGGCGGGAGCCTACAATGAGCAGTTCTTC.

This clonotype appeared a single time. The CDR3 sequence: CAWAAAPGGTQYF. CDR3 DNA sequence: TGTGCCTGGGCAGCGGCCCCGGGAGGGACCCAGTACTTC. The J gene is TRBJ2-5, the V gene TRBV30, with 7 bases fitting TRBD2. This CDR3 region has 13 residues. V was pared by 5 bases and J by 7 bases, with 10 bases of the junction left unmatched. Looked up from germline, CDR1 is GTSNPN and CDR2 is SVGIG (reference sequence).

This clonotype was detected only a few times. The rearrangement uses TRBV29-1 and TRBJ2-1; no clear D gene. Germline V lookup: CDR1 SQVTM, CDR2 ANQGSEA. Trimming left V 4 bases short and J 9 bases short, with 10 bases between. This CDR3 is 11 amino acids long. The DNA of the CDR3 is TGCAGCGTTGTGGGTGGGATTGAGCAGTTCTTC. Translating gives CSVVGGIEQFF.

The chain is built from TRBV6-1 and TRBJ2-3; the D is unclear. Germline V CDR1 and CDR2: MNHNS, SASEGT. The V end was cut by 6 bases, the J end by 2 bases, with 12 bases between. The CDR3 consists of 14 residues. The CDR3 sequence: CASRSCLTTDTQYF. CDR3 nucleotides: TGTGCCAGCAGGTCTTGTCTGACCACAGATACGCAGTATTTT.

This clonotype has a handful of counts. The J gene is TRBJ2-3, the V gene TRBV6-1, with D possibly matching TRBD2 (8 bases). V lost 6 bases, J lost 3 bases, and 28 bases lay in between. The CDR3 runs to 19 residues. Looked up from germline, CDR1 is MNHNS and CDR2 is SASEGT. CDR3 in amino acids: CASRGTVRKRESFTDTQYF. The DNA for the CDR3 is TGTGCCAGCAGAGGGACAGTACGAAAGCGGGAGAGTTTTACAGATACGCAGTATTTT.

This clonotype has ten or more counts. The chain is built from TRBV6-1 and TRBJ2-1; TRBD2 agrees at 8 bases. Germline V CDR1 and CDR2: MNHNS, SASEGT. CDR3 length: 16 residues. Trimming removed 6 bases from V and 3 bases from J; junction bases left unmatched: 10. CDR3 amino acids: CASSQISGSRYNEQFF. CDR3 coding DNA: TGTGCCAGCAGCCAGATAAGCGGGAGTCGCTACAATGAGCAGTTCTTC.

The chain couples TRBV29-1 to TRBJ2-2; 8 bases are a match to TRBD2. The trim removed 7 bases at V and 4 bases at J, leaving 5 bases unmatched. This CDR3 has 13 amino acids. The germline V gene has CDR1 SQVTM and CDR2 ANQGSEA. The CDR3 protein is CSGGLGGTGELFF. The CDR3 nucleotides read TGCAGCGGGGGACTAGGTGGCACCGGGGAGCTGTTTTTT.

This clonotype was found many times. The chain is built from TRBV7-2 and TRBJ1-1; tentatively, D is TRBD1 (6 bases). V lost 0 bases and J 7 bases, leaving 12 bases between the germline ends. The CDR3 runs 14 residues. The germline CDR1 and CDR2 sequences are SGHTA and FQGNSA. The CDR3 sequence: CASSLAGDTDEAFF. As DNA, the CDR3 is TGTGCCAGCAGCTTAGCGGGGGACACCGATGAAGCTTTCTTT.

This clonotype was counted only a few times. An end of the junction differs from the germline gene, which may be a read error. The chain's CDR3 is CASSLAGPKETQYF. CDR3 nucleotide sequence: TGTGCTAGCAGCTTAGCGGGTCCTAAAGAGACCCAGTACTTC. V gene TRBV7-7 combines with J gene TRBJ2-5, with TRBD2 identical over 7 bases. Germline values: CDR1 SSHAT, CDR2 FNYEAQ (reference sequence). CDR3 size: 14 residues.

The table lists this clonotype with many counts. The rearrangement links TRBV30 to TRBJ1-1; the D is unclear. The CDR3 extends over 14 amino acids. Germline V gene data show CDR1 as GTSNPN and CDR2 as SVGIG (reference sequence). Trimming took off 3 bases at V and 0 bases at J, with 11 bases between the two ends. CDR3 amino acids: CAWSVRRMNTEAFF. Here the CDR3 DNA reads TGTGCCTGGAGCGTTAGACGGATGAACACTGAAGCTTTCTTT.

The V and J genes are TRBV12-5 and TRBJ2-1; TRBD2 is a possible D gene (5 bases). The CDR3 is made up of 13 amino acids. The ends were cut back, 3 bases at V and 7 bases at J, with 10 bases in the middle. Germline assignment: CDR1 LGHNT and CDR2 FRNRAP. The CDR3 DNA reads as TGTGCTAGTGGTTTAGGACTCGCAAATGAGCAGTTCTTC. Its translation: CASGLGLANEQFF.

This clonotype was seen a handful of times. The V and J genes are TRBV6-1 and TRBJ2-4; D remains unclear. Per the germline V gene, CDR1 is MNHNS and CDR2 is SASEGT. CDR3 length: 14 amino acids. Trimming took 4 bases from V and 4 from J, leaving 11 bases between them. The CDR3 sequence is CASSVDPGKNIQYF. CDR3 nucleotide sequence: TGTGCCAGCAGTGTGGATCCTGGGAAAAACATTCAGTACTTC.

This clonotype was counted a few times. The V gene is TRBV9, the J gene TRBJ2-2; perhaps TRBD1 as D (6 bases). Trimming removed 2 bases from V and 6 bases from J, with 11 bases in between. CDR1 is SGDLS, CDR2 YYNGEE, per germline. The CDR3 contains 14 residues. The CDR3 DNA is TGTGCCAGCAGCGTTGATTCAGGGGCCGGGGAGCTGTTTTTT. Its protein product is CASSVDSGAGELFF.

This clonotype has a count of ten or more. The chain recombines TRBV28 with TRBJ2-3, with D uncertain. Between the trimmed V and J ends, which lost 10 bases and 6 bases, there was a span of 8 bases. The CDR3 consists of 10 residues. Germline CDR1 reads MDHEN; CDR2 reads SYDVKM. This chain's CDR3 is CATQTDTQYF. In nucleotides, the CDR3 is TGTGCCACCCAAACGGATACGCAGTATTTT.

Ten or more counts support this clonotype. The chain recombines TRBV3-1 with TRBJ1-6; D remains ambiguous. The CDR3 contains 15 residues. Trimming shortened V by 2 bases and J by 7 bases, and 12 bases separated the two germline ends. CDR1 and CDR2 (germline): LGHDT, YNNKEL (reference sequence). The CDR3 nucleotides are TGTGCCAGCAGCCAAAGGTCCGGGAAGAATTCACCCCTCCACTTT. This codes for CASSQRSGKNSPLHF.

The rearrangement links TRBV4-2 to TRBJ2-3; 9 bases fit TRBD2. The V gene's germline CDR1 is LGHNA and CDR2 YNFKEQ. This CDR3 is built from 14 residues. The V segment lost 3 bases and the J segment 5 bases; nucleotides outside the gene matches: 3. DNA for the CDR3: TGTGCCAGCAGCCAGCGGGAGGGGGTAGATACGCAGTATTTT. Protein product: CASSQREGVDTQYF.

The V gene is TRBV5-5, the J gene TRBJ1-5, with D possibly being TRBD1 (6 bases). CDR3 length equals 13 residues. Germline values: CDR1 SGHKS, CDR2 YYEKEE (reference sequence). Trimming removed 2 bases from V and 5 bases from J, with 8 bases in between. As DNA, the CDR3 is TGTGCCAGCAGCTTCCCAGGGGATCAGCCCCAGCATTTT. This gives the protein CASSFPGDQPQHF.